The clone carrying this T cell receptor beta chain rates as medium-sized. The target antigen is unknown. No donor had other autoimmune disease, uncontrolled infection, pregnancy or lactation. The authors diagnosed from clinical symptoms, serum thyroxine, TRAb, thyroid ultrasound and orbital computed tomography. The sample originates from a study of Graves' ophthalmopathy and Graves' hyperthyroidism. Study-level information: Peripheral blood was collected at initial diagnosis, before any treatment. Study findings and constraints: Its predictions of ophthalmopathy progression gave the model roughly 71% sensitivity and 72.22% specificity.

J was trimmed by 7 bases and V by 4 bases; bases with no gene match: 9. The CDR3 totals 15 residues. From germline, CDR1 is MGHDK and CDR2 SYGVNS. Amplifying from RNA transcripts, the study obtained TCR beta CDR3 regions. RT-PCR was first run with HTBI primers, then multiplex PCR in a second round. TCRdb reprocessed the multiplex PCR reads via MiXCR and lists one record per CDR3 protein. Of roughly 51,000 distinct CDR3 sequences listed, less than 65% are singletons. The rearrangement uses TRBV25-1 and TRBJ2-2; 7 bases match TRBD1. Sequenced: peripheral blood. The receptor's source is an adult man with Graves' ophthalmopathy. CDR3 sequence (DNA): TGTGCCAGCAGTGTAACGACAGGGAAGGTCGGGGAGCTGTTTTTT. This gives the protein CASSVTTGKVGELFF.